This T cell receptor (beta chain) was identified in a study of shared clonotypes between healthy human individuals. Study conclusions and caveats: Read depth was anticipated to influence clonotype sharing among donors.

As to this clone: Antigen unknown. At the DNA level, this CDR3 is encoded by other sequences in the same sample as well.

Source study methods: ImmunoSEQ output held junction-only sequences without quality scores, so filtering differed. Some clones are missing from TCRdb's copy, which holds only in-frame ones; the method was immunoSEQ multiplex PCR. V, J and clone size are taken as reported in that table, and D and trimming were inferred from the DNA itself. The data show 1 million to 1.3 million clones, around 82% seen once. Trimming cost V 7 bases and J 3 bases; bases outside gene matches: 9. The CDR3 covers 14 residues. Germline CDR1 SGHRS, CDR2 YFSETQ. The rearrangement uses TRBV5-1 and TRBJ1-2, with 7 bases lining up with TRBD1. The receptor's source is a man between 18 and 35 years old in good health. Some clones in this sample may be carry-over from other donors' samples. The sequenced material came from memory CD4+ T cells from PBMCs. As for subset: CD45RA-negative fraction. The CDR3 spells CASSLGDRDYGYTF. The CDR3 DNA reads TGCGCCAGCTCCCTAGGTGACAGGGACTATGGCTACACCTTC.